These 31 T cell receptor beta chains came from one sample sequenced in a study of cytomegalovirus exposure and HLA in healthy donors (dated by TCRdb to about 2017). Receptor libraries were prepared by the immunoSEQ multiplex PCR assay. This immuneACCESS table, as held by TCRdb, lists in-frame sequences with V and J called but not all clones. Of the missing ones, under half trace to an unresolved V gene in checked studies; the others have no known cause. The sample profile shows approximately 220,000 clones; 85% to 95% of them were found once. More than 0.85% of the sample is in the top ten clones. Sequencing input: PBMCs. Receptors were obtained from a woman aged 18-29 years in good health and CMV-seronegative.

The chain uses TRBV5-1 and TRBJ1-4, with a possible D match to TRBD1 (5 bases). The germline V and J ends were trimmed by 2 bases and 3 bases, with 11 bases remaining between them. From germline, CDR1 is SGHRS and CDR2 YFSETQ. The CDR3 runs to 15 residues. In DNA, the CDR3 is TGCGCCAGCAGCTTAAGGGGTCTTCCTAATGAAAAACTGTTTTTT. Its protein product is CASSLRGLPNEKLFF. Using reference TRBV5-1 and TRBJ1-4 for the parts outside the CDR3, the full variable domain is KAGVTQTPRYLIKTRGQQVTLSCSPISGHRSVSWYQQTPGQGLQFLFEYFSETQRNKGNFPGRFSGRQFSNSRSEMNVSTLELGDSALYLCASSLRGLPNEKLFFGSGTQLSVL.

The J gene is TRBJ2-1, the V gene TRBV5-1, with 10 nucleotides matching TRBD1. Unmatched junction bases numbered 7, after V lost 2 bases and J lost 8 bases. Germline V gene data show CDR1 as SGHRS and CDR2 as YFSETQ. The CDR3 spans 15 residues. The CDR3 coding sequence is TGCGCCAGCAGCTTTACCGGGACAGGGGCCCATGAGCAGTTCTTC. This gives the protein CASSFTGTGAHEQFF.

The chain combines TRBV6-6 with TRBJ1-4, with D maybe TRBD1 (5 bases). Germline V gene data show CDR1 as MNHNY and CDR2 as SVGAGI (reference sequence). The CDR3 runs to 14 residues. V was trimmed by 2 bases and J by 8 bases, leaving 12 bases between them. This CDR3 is CASSYRTPGEKLFF. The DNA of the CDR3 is TGTGCCAGCAGTTACAGGACACCAGGGGAAAAACTGTTTTTT.

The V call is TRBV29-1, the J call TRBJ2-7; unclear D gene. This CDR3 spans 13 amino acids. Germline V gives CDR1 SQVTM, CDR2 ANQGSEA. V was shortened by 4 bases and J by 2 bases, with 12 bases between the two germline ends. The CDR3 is CSVGIGAAYEQYF. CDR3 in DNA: TGCAGCGTTGGGATTGGAGCAGCCTACGAGCAGTACTTC.

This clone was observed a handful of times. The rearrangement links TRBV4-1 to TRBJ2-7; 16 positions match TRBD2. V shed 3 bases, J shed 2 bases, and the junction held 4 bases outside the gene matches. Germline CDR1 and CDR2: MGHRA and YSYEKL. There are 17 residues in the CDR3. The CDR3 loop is CASSQGTSGRAPYEQYF. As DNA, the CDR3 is TGCGCCAGCAGCCAGGGGACTAGCGGGAGGGCCCCCTACGAGCAGTACTTC.

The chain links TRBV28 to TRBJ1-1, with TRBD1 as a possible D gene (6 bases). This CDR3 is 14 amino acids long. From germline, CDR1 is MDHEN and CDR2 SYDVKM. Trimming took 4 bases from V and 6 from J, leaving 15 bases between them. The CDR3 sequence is CASSYHRDTAEAFF. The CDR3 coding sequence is TGTGCCAGCAGTTACCACAGGGACACCGCTGAAGCTTTCTTT.

Here the CDR3 reads CASSLGYQQYF. CDR3 nucleotide sequence: TGTGCCAGCAGCTTGGGCTATCAGCAGTACTTC. The V and J genes are TRBV5-8 and TRBJ2-7; D call uncertain. Trimming pared 0 bases from V and 8 bases from J, leaving 6 bases between. The CDR3 runs to 11 residues. In germline, CDR1 is SGHTS, CDR2 YDEGEE.

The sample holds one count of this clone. The chain's CDR3 is CATSRDSGTGYGYTF. DNA for the CDR3: TGTGCCACCAGCAGAGATTCCGGGACAGGTTATGGCTACACCTTC. The J gene is TRBJ1-2, the V gene TRBV15; 8 bases line up with TRBD1. From germline, CDR1 is LNHNV and CDR2 YYDKDF (reference sequence). The ends lost 0 bases at V and 5 bases at J; junction bases unmatched: 5. This CDR3 contains 15 residues.

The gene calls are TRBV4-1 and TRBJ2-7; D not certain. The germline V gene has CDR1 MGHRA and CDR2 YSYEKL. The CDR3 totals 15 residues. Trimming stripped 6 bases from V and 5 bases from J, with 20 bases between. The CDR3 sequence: CASSRVEIRLNEQYF. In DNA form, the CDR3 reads TGCGCCAGCAGTCGTGTTGAGATAAGACTTAACGAGCAGTACTTC.

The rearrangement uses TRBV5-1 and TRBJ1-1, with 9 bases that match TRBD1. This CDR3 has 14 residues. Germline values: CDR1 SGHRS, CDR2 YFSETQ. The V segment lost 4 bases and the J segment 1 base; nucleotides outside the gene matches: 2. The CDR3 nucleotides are TGCGCCAGCAGCGGACAGGGGAGGAACACTGAAGCTTTCTTT. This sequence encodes CASSGQGRNTEAFF.

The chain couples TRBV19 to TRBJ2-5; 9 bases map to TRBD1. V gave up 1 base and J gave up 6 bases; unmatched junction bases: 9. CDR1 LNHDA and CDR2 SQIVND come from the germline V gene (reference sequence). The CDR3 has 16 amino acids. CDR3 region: CASSIGGQGWTKTQYF. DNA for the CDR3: TGTGCCAGTAGTATAGGCGGACAGGGGTGGACGAAGACCCAGTACTTC.

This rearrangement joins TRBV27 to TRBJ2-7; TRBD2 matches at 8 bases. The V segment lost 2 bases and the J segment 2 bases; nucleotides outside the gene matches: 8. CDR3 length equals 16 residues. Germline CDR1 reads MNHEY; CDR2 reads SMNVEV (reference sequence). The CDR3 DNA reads TGTGCCAGCAGTTTAACTCCTAGCGGGTACGCCTACGAGCAGTACTTC. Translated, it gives CASSLTPSGYAYEQYF.

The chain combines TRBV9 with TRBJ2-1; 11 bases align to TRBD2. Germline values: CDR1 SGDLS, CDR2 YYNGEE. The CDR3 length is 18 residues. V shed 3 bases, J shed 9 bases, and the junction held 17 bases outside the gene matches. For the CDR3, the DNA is TGTGCCAGCAGCGCTTGGGGACTAGCGGCCTCTTGGGGGAGTGAGCAGTTCTTC. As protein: CASSAWGLAASWGSEQFF. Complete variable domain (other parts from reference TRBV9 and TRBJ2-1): DSGVTQTPKHLITATGQRVTLRCSPRSGDLSVYWYQQSLDQGLQFLIQYYNGEERAKGNILERFSAQQFPDLHSELNLSSLELGDSALYFCASSAWGLAASWGSEQFFGPGTRLTVL.

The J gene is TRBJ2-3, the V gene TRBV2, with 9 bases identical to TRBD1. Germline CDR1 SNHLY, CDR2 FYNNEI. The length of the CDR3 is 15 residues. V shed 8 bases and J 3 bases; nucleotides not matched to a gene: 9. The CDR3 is CASAVRGTGTDTQYF. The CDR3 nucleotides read TGTGCCAGCGCCGTCCGCGGGACAGGGACAGATACGCAGTATTTT.

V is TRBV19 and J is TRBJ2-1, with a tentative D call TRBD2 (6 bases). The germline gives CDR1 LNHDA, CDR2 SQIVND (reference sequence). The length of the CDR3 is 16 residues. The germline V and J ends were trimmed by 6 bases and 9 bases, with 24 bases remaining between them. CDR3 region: CASSRGGALASGEQFF. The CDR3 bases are TGTGCCAGTAGCCGAGGCGGGGCCCTAGCGTCGGGTGAGCAGTTCTTC.

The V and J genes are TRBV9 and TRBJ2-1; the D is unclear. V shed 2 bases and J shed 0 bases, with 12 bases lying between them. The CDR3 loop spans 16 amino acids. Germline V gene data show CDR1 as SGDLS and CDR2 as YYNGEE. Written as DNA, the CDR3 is TGTGCCAGCAGCGTTAGTCCGGTAGTCTCCTACAATGAGCAGTTCTTC. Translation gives CASSVSPVVSYNEQFF.

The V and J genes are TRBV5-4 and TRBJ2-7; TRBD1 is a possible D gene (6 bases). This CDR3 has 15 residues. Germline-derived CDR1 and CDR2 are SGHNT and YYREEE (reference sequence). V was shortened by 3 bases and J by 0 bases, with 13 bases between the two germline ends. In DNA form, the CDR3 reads TGTGCCAGCAGCTGGGGGACAAGGAGCTCCTACGAGCAGTACTTC. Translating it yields CASSWGTRSSYEQYF. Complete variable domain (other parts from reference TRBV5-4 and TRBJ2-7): ETGVTQSPTHLIKTRGQQVTLRCSSQSGHNTVSWYQQALGQGPQFIFQYYREEENGRGNFPPRFSGLQFPNYSSELNVNALELDDSALYLCASSWGTRSSYEQYFGPGTRLTVT.

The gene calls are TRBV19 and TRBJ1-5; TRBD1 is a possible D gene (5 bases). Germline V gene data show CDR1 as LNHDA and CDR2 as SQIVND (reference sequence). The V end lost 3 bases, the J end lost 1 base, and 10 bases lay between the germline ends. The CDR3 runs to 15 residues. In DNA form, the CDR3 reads TGTGCCAGTAGTATGCCGCAGGGAAGCAATCAGCCCCAGCATTTT. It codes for CASSMPQGSNQPQHF.

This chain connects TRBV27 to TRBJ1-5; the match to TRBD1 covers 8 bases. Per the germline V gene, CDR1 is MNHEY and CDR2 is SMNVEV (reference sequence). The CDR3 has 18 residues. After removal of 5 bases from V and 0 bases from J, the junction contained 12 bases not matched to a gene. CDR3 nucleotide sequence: TGTGCCAGCAGTCCCCACACCCGACAGGGGAATAGCAATCAGCCCCAGCATTTT. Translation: CASSPHTRQGNSNQPQHF.

CDR3 loop: CASSRIPGQGGSNTEAFF. Written as DNA, the CDR3 is TGTGCCAGCAGCCGGATACCGGGACAGGGTGGGTCGAACACTGAAGCTTTCTTT. V usage is TRBV9 and J usage is TRBJ1-1; 9 nucleotides agree with TRBD1. The germline V gene encodes CDR1 SGDLS and CDR2 YYNGEE. V was pared by 4 bases and J by 1 base, with 14 bases of the junction left unmatched. The CDR3 covers 18 residues. Full variable domain (missing parts from reference TRBV9 and TRBJ1-1): DSGVTQTPKHLITATGQRVTLRCSPRSGDLSVYWYQQSLDQGLQFLIQYYNGEERAKGNILERFSAQQFPDLHSELNLSSLELGDSALYFCASSRIPGQGGSNTEAFFGQGTRLTVV.

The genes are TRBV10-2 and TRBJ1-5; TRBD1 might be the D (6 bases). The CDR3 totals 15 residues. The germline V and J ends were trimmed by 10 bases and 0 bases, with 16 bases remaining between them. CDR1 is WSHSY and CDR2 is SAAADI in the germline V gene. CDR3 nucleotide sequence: TGCGCCATTGGGGGGGCAGCAAATAGCAATCAGCCCCAGCATTTT. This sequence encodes CAIGGAANSNQPQHF.

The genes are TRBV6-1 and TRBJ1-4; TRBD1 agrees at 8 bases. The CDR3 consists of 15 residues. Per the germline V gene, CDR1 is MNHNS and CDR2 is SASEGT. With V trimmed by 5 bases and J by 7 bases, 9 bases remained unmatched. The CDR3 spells CASSTVGTGSEKLFF. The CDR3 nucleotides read TGTGCCAGCAGTACCGTTGGGACAGGCAGTGAAAAACTGTTTTTT.

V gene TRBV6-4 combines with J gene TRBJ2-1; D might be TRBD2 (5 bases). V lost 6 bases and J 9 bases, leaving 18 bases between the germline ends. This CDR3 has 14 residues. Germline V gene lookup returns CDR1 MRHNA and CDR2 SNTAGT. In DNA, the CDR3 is TGTGCCAGCAGCCAGAGTTTCGGGGAAGGTGAGCAGTTCTTC. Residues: CASSQSFGEGEQFF.

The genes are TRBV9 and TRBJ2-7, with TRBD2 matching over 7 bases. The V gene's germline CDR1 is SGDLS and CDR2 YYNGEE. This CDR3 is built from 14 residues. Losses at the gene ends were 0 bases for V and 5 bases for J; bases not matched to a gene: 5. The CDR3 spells CASSVGVGGDEQYF. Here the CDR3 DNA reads TGTGCCAGCAGCGTAGGGGTGGGAGGGGACGAGCAGTACTTC.

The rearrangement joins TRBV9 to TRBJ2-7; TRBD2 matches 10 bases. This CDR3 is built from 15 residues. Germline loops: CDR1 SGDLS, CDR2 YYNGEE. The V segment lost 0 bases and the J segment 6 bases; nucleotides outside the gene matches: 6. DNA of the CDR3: TGTGCCAGCAGCGTAGCTAGCGGGGGCCGCGGCGAGCAGTACTTC. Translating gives CASSVASGGRGEQYF.

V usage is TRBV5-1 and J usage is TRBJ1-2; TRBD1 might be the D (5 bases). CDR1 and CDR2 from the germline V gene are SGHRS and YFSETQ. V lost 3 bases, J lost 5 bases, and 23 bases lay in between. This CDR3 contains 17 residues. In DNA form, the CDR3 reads TGCGCCAGCAGCTCCCAACCCATAGAGACCGGGGGATATGGCTACACCTTC. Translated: CASSSQPIETGGYGYTF.

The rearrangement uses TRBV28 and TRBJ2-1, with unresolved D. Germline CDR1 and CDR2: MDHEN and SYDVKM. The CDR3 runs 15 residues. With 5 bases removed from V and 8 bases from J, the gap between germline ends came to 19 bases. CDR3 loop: CASSPLFLERDEQFF. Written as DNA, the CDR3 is TGTGCCAGCAGTCCACTCTTTCTAGAAAGAGATGAGCAGTTCTTC.

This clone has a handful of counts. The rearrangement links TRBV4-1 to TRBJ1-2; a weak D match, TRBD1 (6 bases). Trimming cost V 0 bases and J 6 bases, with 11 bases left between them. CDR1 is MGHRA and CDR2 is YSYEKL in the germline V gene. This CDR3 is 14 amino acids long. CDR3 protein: CASSQDGAGDGYTF. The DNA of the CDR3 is TGCGCCAGCAGCCAAGATGGAGCAGGGGATGGCTACACCTTC.

Here the CDR3 reads CASSSGTGSSNQPQHF. CDR3 bases: TGCGCCAGCAGCTCGGGGACAGGGTCGAGCAATCAGCCCCAGCATTTT. The chain employs TRBV5-1 and TRBJ1-5; 9 nucleotides agree with TRBD1. CDR3 length: 16 residues. V gave up 3 bases and J gave up 1 base; unmatched junction bases: 5. Germline assignment: CDR1 SGHRS and CDR2 YFSETQ.

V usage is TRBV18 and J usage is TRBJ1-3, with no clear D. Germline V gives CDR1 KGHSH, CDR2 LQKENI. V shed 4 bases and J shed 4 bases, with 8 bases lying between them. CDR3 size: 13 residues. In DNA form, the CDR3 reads TGTGCCAGCTCACACTCCATAGGAAACACCATATATTTT. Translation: CASSHSIGNTIYF.

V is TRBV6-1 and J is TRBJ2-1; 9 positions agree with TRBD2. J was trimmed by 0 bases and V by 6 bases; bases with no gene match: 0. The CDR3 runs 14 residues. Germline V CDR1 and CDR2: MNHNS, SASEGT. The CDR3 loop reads CASRREGSYNEQFF. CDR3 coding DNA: TGTGCCAGCAGGCGGGAGGGCTCCTACAATGAGCAGTTCTTC.